A selection of T cell receptor beta chains follows, all from one sample in a study of beta chain features in type 1 diabetes. TCRdb's table, derived via immunoSEQ multiplex PCR, lists solely in-frame clones and lacks some. The table has 300,000 to 400,000 clones, over 9.5% seen once. Input material: naive CD4+ T cells from blood. The source is a man between 18 and 29 years old in good health. CDR3s leave out the opening cysteine and the closing phenylalanine or tryptophan. The order of the fields is V gene, J gene, CDR3 length, CDR3 protein.

>TRBV29-1|TRBJ1-2|14
SVEVRGRHRTYGYT
>TRBV28|TRBJ2-7|13
ASSSQFGFSYEQY
>TRBV9|TRBJ2-3|11
ASPQIPTDTQY
>TRBV7-6|TRBJ2-7|12
ASSSSGDGYEQY
>TRBV13|TRBJ2-4|18
ASSALWDSEFSRGKNIQY
>TRBV7-9|TRBJ2-2|13
ASSFGSGHTGELF
>TRBV9|TRBJ2-1|12
ASRRGTADGEQF
>TRBV25-1|TRBJ2-2|14
ASSVPGTGPTGELF
>TRBV30|TRBJ2-3|11
AWSGQTTDTQY
>TRBV30|TRBJ1-5|12
AWSREGSNQPQH
>TRBV28|TRBJ2-1|15
ASSPVRTSGRGNEQF
>TRBV7-9|TRBJ2-7|12
ASSPRSSSYEQY